This is a list of T cell receptor beta chains from one sample in a study of blood T cell repertoires in COVID-19. Here immunoSEQ multiplex PCR was the method, and the copy in TCRdb shows in-frame clones only, minus some. Altogether 100,000 to 150,000 clones are present, 85% to 90% being singletons, with the ten largest covering 3.5% to 4.5%. Sequencing was carried out using peripheral blood. These receptors originate from a woman in her sixties with COVID-19, enrolled during active disease. Each CDR3 is given with its conserved first and last residue. The order of the fields is D gene, V gene, clone size, J gene, CDR3 DNA, CDR3 protein. D genes are given only for firm matches. Clone size is shown for a subset of rows, as once, few, many or a class of expanded clone.

d_call: -
v_call: TRBV30
clone_size: -
j_call: TRBJ1-5
cdr3_nt: TGTGCCTGGCGCCCCCGGGACAACAATCAGCCCCAGCATTTT
cdr3_aa: CAWRPRDNNQPQHF

d_call: TRBD1
v_call: TRBV5-1
clone_size: -
j_call: TRBJ1-2
cdr3_nt: TGCGCCAGCAGCACAGGGACAGGGGGTGGCTACACCTTC
cdr3_aa: CASSTGTGGGYTF

d_call: -
v_call: TRBV10-3
clone_size: -
j_call: TRBJ1-2
cdr3_nt: TGTGCCATCAGCGGCACAGGACAGAACTATGGCTACACCTTC
cdr3_aa: CAISGTGQNYGYTF

d_call: -
v_call: TRBV7-9
clone_size: once
j_call: TRBJ2-3
cdr3_nt: TGTGCCAGCAGCCTTAACCGGGGGGCCTACTTGATCACAGATACGCAGTATTTT
cdr3_aa: CASSLNRGAYLITDTQYF

d_call: -
v_call: TRBV27
clone_size: -
j_call: TRBJ1-2
cdr3_nt: TGTGCCAGCAGTTTAACAGGGAACCAGTTTAACTATGGCTACACCTTC
cdr3_aa: CASSLTGNQFNYGYTF

d_call: -
v_call: TRBV7-8
clone_size: once
j_call: TRBJ2-7
cdr3_nt: TGTGCCAGCAGCTTCAGGGGTGGCTACGAGCAGTACTTC
cdr3_aa: CASSFRGGYEQYF

d_call: TRBD2
v_call: TRBV9
clone_size: -
j_call: TRBJ2-3
cdr3_nt: TGTGCCAGCAGCCCTTTGCGGGGGGGCCTAGATACGCAGTATTTT
cdr3_aa: CASSPLRGGLDTQYF

d_call: -
v_call: TRBV19
clone_size: -
j_call: TRBJ1-2
cdr3_nt: TGTGCCAGTAGTCTATTCCTCGGAGGAGGGGTCTATGGCTACACCTTC
cdr3_aa: CASSLFLGGGVYGYTF

d_call: -
v_call: TRBV9
clone_size: -
j_call: TRBJ1-6
cdr3_nt: TGTGCCAGCAGCCGGTCTGCTAATTCACCCCTCCACTTT
cdr3_aa: CASSRSANSPLHF

d_call: TRBD2
v_call: TRBV30
clone_size: -
j_call: TRBJ2-1
cdr3_nt: TGTGCCTGGAGAGGACTAGCCAATGAGCAGTTCTTC
cdr3_aa: CAWRGLANEQFF

d_call: -
v_call: TRBV5-1
clone_size: -
j_call: TRBJ1-1
cdr3_nt: TGCGCCAGCAGCCCCGCAGGGATGAACACTGAAGCTTTCTTT
cdr3_aa: CASSPAGMNTEAFF

d_call: -
v_call: TRBV7-6
clone_size: -
j_call: TRBJ1-3
cdr3_nt: TGTGCCAGCAGCTTAGCGGAGTGGAACTCTGGAAACACCATATATTTT
cdr3_aa: CASSLAEWNSGNTIYF

d_call: -
v_call: TRBV19
clone_size: once
j_call: TRBJ1-2
cdr3_nt: TGTGCCAGTAGTACCACTACAGGGTTTGGCTACACCTTC
cdr3_aa: CASSTTTGFGYTF

d_call: TRBD2
v_call: TRBV19
clone_size: -
j_call: TRBJ2-7
cdr3_nt: TGTGCCAGTAGTATTGGGCCTAGCGGGGCATCCTACGAGCAGTACTTC
cdr3_aa: CASSIGPSGASYEQYF

d_call: -
v_call: TRBV6-1
clone_size: once
j_call: TRBJ1-2
cdr3_nt: TGTGCCAGCAGTGAAGCGGGAGAACTGCAGAACTATGGCTACACCTTC
cdr3_aa: CASSEAGELQNYGYTF

d_call: TRBD2
v_call: TRBV30
clone_size: -
j_call: TRBJ2-7
cdr3_nt: TGTGCCTGGAGTGACCCGTCGGGGGGGGGTAACTACGAGCAGTACTTC
cdr3_aa: CAWSDPSGGGNYEQYF

d_call: -
v_call: TRBV5-1
clone_size: -
j_call: TRBJ2-7
cdr3_nt: TGCGCCAGCAGCTTGGGACAGGCCTCTCTCTTTGAGCAGTACTTC
cdr3_aa: CASSLGQASLFEQYF

d_call: -
v_call: TRBV19
clone_size: -
j_call: TRBJ2-7
cdr3_nt: TGTGCCAGTAGTATTAGCGGCCACGAGCAGTACTTC
cdr3_aa: CASSISGHEQYF

d_call: -
v_call: TRBV25-1
clone_size: -
j_call: TRBJ1-1
cdr3_nt: TGTGCCAGCAGTGATACCAGGTTTGAGACGCAGAACACTGAAGCTTTCTTT
cdr3_aa: CASSDTRFETQNTEAFF

d_call: TRBD1
v_call: TRBV25-1
clone_size: -
j_call: TRBJ1-5
cdr3_nt: TGTGCCAGCAGTGGGGGGACAGGGGGCACGGGCAATCAGCCCCAGCATTTT
cdr3_aa: CASSGGTGGTGNQPQHF

d_call: -
v_call: TRBV3-1/TRBV3-2
clone_size: -
j_call: TRBJ1-2
cdr3_nt: TGTGCCAGCAGCCAAGTTCAGGGTTCTGGCTACACCTTC
cdr3_aa: CASSQVQGSGYTF

d_call: TRBD2
v_call: TRBV7-6
clone_size: -
j_call: TRBJ2-5
cdr3_nt: TGTGCCAGCAGCCCCGGCGGACTAGCGGGGGAACAAGAGACCCAGTACTTC
cdr3_aa: CASSPGGLAGEQETQYF

d_call: -
v_call: TRBV29-1
clone_size: -
j_call: TRBJ2-3
cdr3_nt: TGCAGCGCTGCGCCCGGGACTCGTTACACAGATACGCAGTATTTT
cdr3_aa: CSAAPGTRYTDTQYF

d_call: -
v_call: TRBV27
clone_size: -
j_call: TRBJ2-7
cdr3_nt: TGTGCCAGCAGTTTTCTGGACACTGCTGCTTACGAGCAGTACTTC
cdr3_aa: CASSFLDTAAYEQYF

d_call: TRBD1
v_call: TRBV5-1
clone_size: -
j_call: TRBJ2-2
cdr3_nt: TGCGCCAGCAGCTTGGAAACAGGGGTGGTTGCCGGGGAGCTGTTTTTT
cdr3_aa: CASSLETGVVAGELFF

d_call: TRBD1
v_call: TRBV27
clone_size: few
j_call: TRBJ2-7
cdr3_nt: TGTGCCAGCAGCTCAGGGGGTTCCTACGAGCAGTACTTC
cdr3_aa: CASSSGGSYEQYF

d_call: -
v_call: TRBV29-1
clone_size: -
j_call: TRBJ1-2
cdr3_nt: TGCAGCGTAGGCAGGGACACTTCTAACTATGGCTACACCTTC
cdr3_aa: CSVGRDTSNYGYTF

d_call: -
v_call: TRBV9
clone_size: -
j_call: TRBJ2-7
cdr3_nt: TGTGCCAGCAGCGCCGGTACCGCCTACGAGCAGTACTTC
cdr3_aa: CASSAGTAYEQYF

d_call: -
v_call: TRBV12-3/TRBV12-4
clone_size: -
j_call: TRBJ2-7
cdr3_nt: TGTGCCAGCAGTCAGACAGTCTACGAGCAGTACTTC
cdr3_aa: CASSQTVYEQYF

d_call: -
v_call: TRBV7-2
clone_size: -
j_call: TRBJ2-3
cdr3_nt: TGTGCCAGCAGCTTAGCGGGGACTGATTACACAGATACGCAGTATTTT
cdr3_aa: CASSLAGTDYTDTQYF

d_call: -
v_call: TRBV6-4
clone_size: -
j_call: TRBJ1-1
cdr3_nt: TGTGCCAGCAGTGCGCAGGGCGTCGGCTCGGCTTTCTTT
cdr3_aa: CASSAQGVGSAFF

d_call: -
v_call: TRBV4-3
clone_size: -
j_call: TRBJ2-1
cdr3_nt: TGCGCCAGCAGCCAAGATCGAGGGGGGGCGCTGTATGAGCAGTTCTTC
cdr3_aa: CASSQDRGGALYEQFF

d_call: -
v_call: TRBV7-2
clone_size: -
j_call: TRBJ2-1
cdr3_nt: TGTGCCAGCAACCCCGAGGTGACAGTTCCTGAGCAGTTCTTC
cdr3_aa: CASNPEVTVPEQFF

d_call: -
v_call: TRBV11-3
clone_size: -
j_call: TRBJ2-2
cdr3_nt: TGTGCCAGCAGCGAGACTAGTCCCGGGGAGCTGTTTTTT
cdr3_aa: CASSETSPGELFF

d_call: TRBD1
v_call: TRBV9
clone_size: -
j_call: TRBJ2-1
cdr3_nt: TGTGCCAGCAGCGGGGGACAGACCTACAATGAGCAGTTCTTC
cdr3_aa: CASSGGQTYNEQFF

d_call: TRBD1
v_call: TRBV6-2/TRBV6-3
clone_size: few
j_call: TRBJ2-3
cdr3_nt: TGTGCCAGCAGTTACTCAACAGGGGCAGATACGCAGTATTTT
cdr3_aa: CASSYSTGADTQYF

d_call: TRBD1
v_call: TRBV7-9
clone_size: few
j_call: TRBJ1-4
cdr3_nt: TGTGCCAGCAGGGGGACAGGGCGGGAACTGTTTTTT
cdr3_aa: CASRGTGRELFF

d_call: -
v_call: TRBV9
clone_size: -
j_call: TRBJ1-4
cdr3_nt: TGTGCCAGCAGCCCTGGACCGACAGATAACACCGAAAAACTGTTTTTT
cdr3_aa: CASSPGPTDNTEKLFF

d_call: -
v_call: TRBV20-1
clone_size: -
j_call: TRBJ2-1
cdr3_nt: TGCAGTGCTAGAGGAGTGAATGAGCAGTTCTTC
cdr3_aa: CSARGVNEQFF

d_call: TRBD1
v_call: TRBV11-1
clone_size: -
j_call: TRBJ2-7
cdr3_nt: TGTGCCAGCAGCTTATGGACAGGGGAGAACGAGCAGTACTTC
cdr3_aa: CASSLWTGENEQYF

d_call: TRBD1
v_call: TRBV5-6
clone_size: -
j_call: TRBJ1-4
cdr3_nt: TGTGCCAGCAGCTTGGATTCGGGGACAGGGATAAGTAGTGAAAAACTGTTTTTT
cdr3_aa: CASSLDSGTGISSEKLFF

d_call: -
v_call: TRBV6-5
clone_size: -
j_call: TRBJ2-3
cdr3_nt: TGTGCCAGCAGAGTAGAGGGGGGCACAGATACGCAGTATTTT
cdr3_aa: CASRVEGGTDTQYF

d_call: TRBD2
v_call: TRBV6-2/TRBV6-3
clone_size: -
j_call: TRBJ2-1
cdr3_nt: TGTGCCAGCAGTTCCCCGAGGACTAGCCCGCGGTTCGATGAGCAGTTCTTC
cdr3_aa: CASSSPRTSPRFDEQFF

d_call: TRBD1
v_call: TRBV9
clone_size: once
j_call: TRBJ1-3
cdr3_nt: TGTGCCAGCAGCGTAGCCCCCTCCGGGGCAGGGGGGGGAAACACCATATATTTT
cdr3_aa: CASSVAPSGAGGGNTIYF

d_call: TRBD2
v_call: TRBV7-9
clone_size: -
j_call: TRBJ2-2
cdr3_nt: TGTGCCAGCAACCCAGGGGCTAGCGGGGGTGTAAGGAACACCGGGGAGCTGTTTTTT
cdr3_aa: CASNPGASGGVRNTGELFF

d_call: -
v_call: TRBV19
clone_size: once
j_call: TRBJ1-4
cdr3_nt: TGTGCCAGTAGCTCAATTGGGCCTCGTGAAAAACTGTTTTTT
cdr3_aa: CASSSIGPREKLFF

d_call: TRBD1
v_call: TRBV10-2
clone_size: once
j_call: TRBJ2-7
cdr3_nt: TGCGCCAGCAGTGCGAGCAGGGGGCCCTACGAGCAGTACTTC
cdr3_aa: CASSASRGPYEQYF

d_call: TRBD1
v_call: TRBV5-1
clone_size: -
j_call: TRBJ1-1
cdr3_nt: TGCGCCAGCAGCCCCCGACAGGGGACCACTGAAGCTTTCTTT
cdr3_aa: CASSPRQGTTEAFF

d_call: -
v_call: TRBV2
clone_size: -
j_call: TRBJ2-2
cdr3_nt: TGTGCCAGCAGTGAAAGCGGAGGTTACGCGAACACCGGGGAGCTGTTTTTT
cdr3_aa: CASSESGGYANTGELFF

d_call: TRBD2
v_call: TRBV5-5
clone_size: -
j_call: TRBJ2-3
cdr3_nt: TGTGCCAGCAGCTCGGGACTAGCGGGGGGCACAGATACGCAGTATTTT
cdr3_aa: CASSSGLAGGTDTQYF

d_call: TRBD1
v_call: TRBV4-3
clone_size: once
j_call: TRBJ1-5
cdr3_nt: TGCGCCAGCAGCATAACAGGGGGCGGAAATCAGCCCCAGCATTTT
cdr3_aa: CASSITGGGNQPQHF

d_call: TRBD1
v_call: TRBV4-3
clone_size: -
j_call: TRBJ1-6
cdr3_nt: TGCGCCAGCAGCCAAGCAGGGGGTGGTTCACCCCTCCACTTT
cdr3_aa: CASSQAGGGSPLHF

d_call: -
v_call: TRBV2
clone_size: -
j_call: TRBJ2-1
cdr3_nt: TGTGCCAGCAGCCTCTCCCCGCGGGGTTCAGACAATGAGCAGTTCTTC
cdr3_aa: CASSLSPRGSDNEQFF

d_call: TRBD1
v_call: TRBV12-5
clone_size: -
j_call: TRBJ1-5
cdr3_nt: TGTGCTAGTGGTCCCCCCGGGACAGGGGTTCAGCCCCAGCATTTT
cdr3_aa: CASGPPGTGVQPQHF

d_call: -
v_call: TRBV3-1/TRBV3-2
clone_size: -
j_call: TRBJ1-2
cdr3_nt: TGTGCCAGCAGCCAAGTAACGATTGGGGGGGATGGCTACACCTTC
cdr3_aa: CASSQVTIGGDGYTF

d_call: TRBD1
v_call: TRBV7-9
clone_size: -
j_call: TRBJ2-7
cdr3_nt: TGTGCCAGCAGCCTTCTCCCGGGACAGGGGGAGCAGTACTTC
cdr3_aa: CASSLLPGQGEQYF

d_call: TRBD1
v_call: TRBV9
clone_size: -
j_call: TRBJ2-2
cdr3_nt: TGTGCCAGCAGCCCTGGGACAGGAGTACTAATCGCGAACACCGGGGAGCTGTTTTTT
cdr3_aa: CASSPGTGVLIANTGELFF

d_call: -
v_call: TRBV27
clone_size: once
j_call: TRBJ1-5
cdr3_nt: TGTGCCAGCAGTTTTGGGCAGGGTGGGCAGCCCCAGCATTTT
cdr3_aa: CASSFGQGGQPQHF

d_call: -
v_call: TRBV7-2
clone_size: once
j_call: TRBJ1-1
cdr3_nt: TGTGCCAGCAGCCTAGCCAGGGGAGGGACTGAAGCTTTCTTT
cdr3_aa: CASSLARGGTEAFF

d_call: -
v_call: TRBV19
clone_size: -
j_call: TRBJ1-1
cdr3_nt: TGTGCCAGTAGCGGAACCTTAGAGACAAAAGCTTTCTTT
cdr3_aa: CASSGTLETKAFF